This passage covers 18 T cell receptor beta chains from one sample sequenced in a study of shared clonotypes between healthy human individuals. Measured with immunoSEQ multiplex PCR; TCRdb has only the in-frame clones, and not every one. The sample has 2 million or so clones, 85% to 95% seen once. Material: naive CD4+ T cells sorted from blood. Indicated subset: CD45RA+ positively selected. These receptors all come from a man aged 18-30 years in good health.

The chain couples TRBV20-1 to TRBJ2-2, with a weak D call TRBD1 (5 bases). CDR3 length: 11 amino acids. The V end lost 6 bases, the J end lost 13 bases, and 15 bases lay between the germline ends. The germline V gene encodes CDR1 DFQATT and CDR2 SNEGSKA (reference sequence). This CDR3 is CSAVGQGRLFF. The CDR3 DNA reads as TGCAGTGCCGTGGGGCAAGGAAGGCTGTTTTTT.

CDR3 sequence reads: CASSSHRQGRNSNQPQHF. In DNA form, the CDR3 reads TGTGCCAGTAGCAGCCATCGACAGGGGAGAAATAGCAATCAGCCCCAGCATTTT. The gene calls are TRBV19 and TRBJ1-5; 8 positions match TRBD1. The germline V gene encodes CDR1 LNHDA and CDR2 SQIVND (reference sequence). Trimming at V came to 6 bases and at J to 0 bases, leaving 13 bases not matched to a gene. This CDR3 is built from 18 residues.

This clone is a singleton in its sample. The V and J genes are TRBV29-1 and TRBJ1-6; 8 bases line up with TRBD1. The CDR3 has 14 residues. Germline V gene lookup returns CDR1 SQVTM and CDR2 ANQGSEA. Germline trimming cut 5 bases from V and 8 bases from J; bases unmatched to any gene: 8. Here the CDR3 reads CSVRGQGYDSPLHF. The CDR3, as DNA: TGCAGCGTTCGTGGACAGGGTTATGATTCACCCCTCCACTTT.

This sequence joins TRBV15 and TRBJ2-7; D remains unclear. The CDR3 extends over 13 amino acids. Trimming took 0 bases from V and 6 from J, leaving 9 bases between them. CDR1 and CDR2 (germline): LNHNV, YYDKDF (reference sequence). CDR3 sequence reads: CATSRDVSPEQYF. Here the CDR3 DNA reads TGTGCCACCAGCAGAGATGTATCGCCCGAGCAGTACTTC.

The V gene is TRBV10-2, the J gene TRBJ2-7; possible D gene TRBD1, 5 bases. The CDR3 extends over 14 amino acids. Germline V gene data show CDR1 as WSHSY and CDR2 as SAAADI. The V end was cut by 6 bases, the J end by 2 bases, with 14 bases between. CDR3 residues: CASRDSLRAYEQYF. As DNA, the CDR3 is TGCGCCAGCAGAGACAGCTTACGGGCCTACGAGCAGTACTTC.

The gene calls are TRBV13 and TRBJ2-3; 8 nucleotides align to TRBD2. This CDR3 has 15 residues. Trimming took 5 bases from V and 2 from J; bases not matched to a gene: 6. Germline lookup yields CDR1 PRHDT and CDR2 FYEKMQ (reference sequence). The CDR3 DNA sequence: TGTGCCAGCAGCACCCTGACTAGCGACACAGATACGCAGTATTTT. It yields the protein CASSTLTSDTDTQYF.

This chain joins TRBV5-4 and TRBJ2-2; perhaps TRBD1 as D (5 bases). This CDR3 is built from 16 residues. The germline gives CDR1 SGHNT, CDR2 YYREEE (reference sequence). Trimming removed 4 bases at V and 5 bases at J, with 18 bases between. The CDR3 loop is CASSPDLGLGTGELFF. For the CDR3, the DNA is TGTGCCAGCAGCCCGGACCTGGGGCTTGGTACCGGGGAGCTGTTTTTT.

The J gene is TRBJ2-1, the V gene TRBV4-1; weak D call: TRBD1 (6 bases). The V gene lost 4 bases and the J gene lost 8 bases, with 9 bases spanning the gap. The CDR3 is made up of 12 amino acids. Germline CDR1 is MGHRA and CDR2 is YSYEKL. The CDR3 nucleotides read TGCGCCAGCAGCCGGCCAGGGGATGAGCAGTTCTTC. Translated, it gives CASSRPGDEQFF.

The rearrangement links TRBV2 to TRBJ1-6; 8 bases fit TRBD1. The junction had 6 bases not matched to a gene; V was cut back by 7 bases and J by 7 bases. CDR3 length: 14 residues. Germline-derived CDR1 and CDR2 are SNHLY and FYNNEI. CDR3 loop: CASMDRAGNSPLHF. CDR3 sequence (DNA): TGTGCCAGCATGGACAGGGCTGGGAATTCACCCCTCCACTTT.

CDR3 in amino acids: CASSPIGTSGGSIRNTGELFF. The DNA for the CDR3 is TGCGCCAGCAGCCCTATAGGGACTAGCGGGGGAAGTATTCGGAACACCGGGGAGCTGTTTTTT. V is TRBV5-1 and J is TRBJ2-2; 14 nucleotides align to TRBD2. Germline loops: CDR1 SGHRS, CDR2 YFSETQ. The CDR3 totals 21 residues. J gave up 1 base and V 4 bases, and 15 bases lay outside the gene matches.

As DNA, the CDR3 is TGCACCAGCAGCCCTTTACGTCTCCGGGACAGGGGTTACCTCCTCTATGGCTACACCTTC. This codes for CTSSPLRLRDRGYLLYGYTF. J is TRBJ1-2 and V is TRBV1; the table's D call, TRBD1, has no DNA check behind it. TRBV1 is a pseudogene locus. The CDR3 runs to 20 residues.

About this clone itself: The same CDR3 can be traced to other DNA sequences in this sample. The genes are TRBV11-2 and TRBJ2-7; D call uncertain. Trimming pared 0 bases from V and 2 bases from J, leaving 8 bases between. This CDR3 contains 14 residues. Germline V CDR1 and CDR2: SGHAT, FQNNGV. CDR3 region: CASSLDQAAYEQYF. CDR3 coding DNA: TGTGCCAGCAGCTTAGATCAGGCAGCCTACGAGCAGTACTTC. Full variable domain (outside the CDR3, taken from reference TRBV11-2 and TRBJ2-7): EAGVAQSPRYKIIEKRQSVAFWCNPISGHATLYWYQQILGQGPKLLIQFQNNGVVDDSQLPKDRFSAERLKGVDSTLKIQPAKLEDSAVYLCASSLDQAAYEQYFGPGTRLTVT.

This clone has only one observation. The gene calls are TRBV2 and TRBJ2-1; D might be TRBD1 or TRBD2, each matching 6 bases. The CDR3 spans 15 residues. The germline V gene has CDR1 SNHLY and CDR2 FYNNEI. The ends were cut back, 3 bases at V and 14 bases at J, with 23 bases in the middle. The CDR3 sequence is CASSEATIGGILEFF. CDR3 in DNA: TGTGCCAGCAGTGAGGCTACGATAGGGGGGATTTTGGAGTTCTTC.

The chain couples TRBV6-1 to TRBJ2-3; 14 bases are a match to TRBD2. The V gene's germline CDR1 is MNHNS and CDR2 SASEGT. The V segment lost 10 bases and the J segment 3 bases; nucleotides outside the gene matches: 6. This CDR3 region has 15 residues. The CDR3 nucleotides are TGTGCCACCGGGGGACTAGCGGGAGTTACAGATACGCAGTATTTT. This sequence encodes CATGGLAGVTDTQYF.

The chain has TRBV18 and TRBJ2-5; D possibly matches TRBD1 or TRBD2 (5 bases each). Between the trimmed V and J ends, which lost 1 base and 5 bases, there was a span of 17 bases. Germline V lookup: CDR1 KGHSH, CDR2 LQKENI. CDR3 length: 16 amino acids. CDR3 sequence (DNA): TGTGCCAGCTCACCACGGGTGAGTCGAGGGGACGAGACCCAGTACTTC. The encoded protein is CASSPRVSRGDETQYF.

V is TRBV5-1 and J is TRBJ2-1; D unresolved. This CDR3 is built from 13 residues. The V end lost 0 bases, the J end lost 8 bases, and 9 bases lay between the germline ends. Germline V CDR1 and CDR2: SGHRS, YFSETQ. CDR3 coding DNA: TGCGCCAGCAGCTTGGCCTCTGGTTATGAGCAGTTCTTC. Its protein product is CASSLASGYEQFF.

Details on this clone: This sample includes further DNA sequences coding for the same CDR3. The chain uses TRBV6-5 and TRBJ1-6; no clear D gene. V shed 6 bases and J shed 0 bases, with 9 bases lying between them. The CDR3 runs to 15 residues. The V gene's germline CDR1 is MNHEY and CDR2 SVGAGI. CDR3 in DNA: TGTGCCAGCAGGCCCCCGGGCTCCTATAATTCACCCCTCCACTTT. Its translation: CASRPPGSYNSPLHF.

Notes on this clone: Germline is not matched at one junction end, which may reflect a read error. The CDR3 nucleotides are TGCGCCAGCAGCCAAGATGGGCAGGGCAGGATTTTT. This codes for CASSQDGQGRIF. The chain has TRBV4-3 and TRBJ1-4; a weak D match, TRBD1 (5 bases). The CDR3 sequence is 12 residues long. Germline-derived CDR1 and CDR2 are LGHNA and YSLEER.